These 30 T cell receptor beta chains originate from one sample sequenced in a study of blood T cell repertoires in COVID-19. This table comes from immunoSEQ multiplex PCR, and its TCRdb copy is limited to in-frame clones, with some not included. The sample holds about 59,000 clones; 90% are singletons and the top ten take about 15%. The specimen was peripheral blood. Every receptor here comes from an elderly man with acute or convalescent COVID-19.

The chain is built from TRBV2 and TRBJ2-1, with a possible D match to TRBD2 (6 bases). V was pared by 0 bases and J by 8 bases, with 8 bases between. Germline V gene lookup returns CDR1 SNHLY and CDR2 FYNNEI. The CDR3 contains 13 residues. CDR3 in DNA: TGTGCCAGCAGTGAAGCGCGGGGCCATGAGCAGTTCTTC. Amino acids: CASSEARGHEQFF. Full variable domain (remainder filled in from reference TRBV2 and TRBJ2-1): EPEVTQTPSHQVTQMGQEVILRCVPISNHLYFYWYRQILGQKVEFLVSFYNNEISEKSEIFDDQFSVERPDGSNFTLKIRSTKLEDSAMYFCASSEARGHEQFFGPGTRLTVL.

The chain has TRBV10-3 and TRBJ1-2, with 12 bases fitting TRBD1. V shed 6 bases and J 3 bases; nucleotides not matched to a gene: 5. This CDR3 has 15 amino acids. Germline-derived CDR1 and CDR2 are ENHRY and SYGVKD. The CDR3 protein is CAIRPGTGGDYGYTF. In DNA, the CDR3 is TGTGCCATCAGGCCCGGGACAGGGGGCGACTATGGCTACACCTTC.

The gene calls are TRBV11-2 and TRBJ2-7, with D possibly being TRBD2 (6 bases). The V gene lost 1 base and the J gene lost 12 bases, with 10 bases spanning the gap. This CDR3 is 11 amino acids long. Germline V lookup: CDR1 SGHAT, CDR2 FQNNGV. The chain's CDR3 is CASSLARGLYF. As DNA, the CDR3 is TGTGCCAGCAGCTTAGCGAGGGGACTGTACTTC.

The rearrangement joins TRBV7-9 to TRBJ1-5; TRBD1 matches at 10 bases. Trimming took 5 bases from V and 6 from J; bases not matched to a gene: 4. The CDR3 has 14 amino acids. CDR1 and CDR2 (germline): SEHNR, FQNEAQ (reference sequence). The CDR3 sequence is CASSPRTGGQPQHF. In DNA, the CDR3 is TGTGCCAGCAGCCCCCGGACAGGGGGTCAGCCCCAGCATTTT.

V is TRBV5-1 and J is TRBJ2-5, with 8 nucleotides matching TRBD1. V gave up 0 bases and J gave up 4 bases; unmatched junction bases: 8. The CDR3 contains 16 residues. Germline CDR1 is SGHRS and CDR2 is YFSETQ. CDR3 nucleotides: TGCGCCAGCAGCTTGGGGCAGGGGGCCAGGCGAGAGACCCAGTACTTC. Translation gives CASSLGQGARRETQYF.

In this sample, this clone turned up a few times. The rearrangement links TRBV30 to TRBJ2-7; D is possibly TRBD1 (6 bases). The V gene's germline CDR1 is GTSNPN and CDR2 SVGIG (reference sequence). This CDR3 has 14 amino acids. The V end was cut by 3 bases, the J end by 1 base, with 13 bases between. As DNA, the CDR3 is TGTGCCTGGAGGAGGTGGCAGGGGTCCTACGAGCAGTACTTC. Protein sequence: CAWRRWQGSYEQYF. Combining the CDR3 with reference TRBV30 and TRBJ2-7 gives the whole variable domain SQTIHQWPATLVQPVGSPLSLECTVEGTSNPNLYWYRQAAGRGLQLLFYSVGIGQISSEVPQNLSASRPQDRQFILSSKKLLLSDSGFYLCAWRRWQGSYEQYFGPGTRLTVT.

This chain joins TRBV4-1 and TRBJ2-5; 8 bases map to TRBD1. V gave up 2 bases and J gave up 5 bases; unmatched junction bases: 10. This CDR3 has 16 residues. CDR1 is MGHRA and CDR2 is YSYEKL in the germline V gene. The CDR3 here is CASSQTSAGGAETQYF. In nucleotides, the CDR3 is TGCGCCAGCAGCCAAACCTCGGCAGGGGGCGCGGAGACCCAGTACTTC.

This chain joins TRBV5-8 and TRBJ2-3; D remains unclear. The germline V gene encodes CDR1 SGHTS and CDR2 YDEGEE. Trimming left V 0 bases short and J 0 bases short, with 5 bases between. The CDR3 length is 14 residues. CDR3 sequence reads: CASSLELSTDTQYF. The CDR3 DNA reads TGTGCCAGCAGCTTGGAACTTAGCACAGATACGCAGTATTTT.

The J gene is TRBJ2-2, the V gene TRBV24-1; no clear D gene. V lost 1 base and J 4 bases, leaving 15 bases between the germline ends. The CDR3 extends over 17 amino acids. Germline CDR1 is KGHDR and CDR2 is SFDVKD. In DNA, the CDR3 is TGTGCCACCAGTGATTTCGGTCTCCGAGGCGGCACCGGGGAGCTGTTTTTT. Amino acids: CATSDFGLRGGTGELFF.

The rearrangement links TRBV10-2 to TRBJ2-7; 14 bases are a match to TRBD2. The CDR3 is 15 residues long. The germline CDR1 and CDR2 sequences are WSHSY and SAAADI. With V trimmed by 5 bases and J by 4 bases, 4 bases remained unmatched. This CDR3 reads CASSLTSGGAYEQYF. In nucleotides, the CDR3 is TGCGCCAGCAGTCTGACTAGCGGGGGGGCTTACGAGCAGTACTTC.

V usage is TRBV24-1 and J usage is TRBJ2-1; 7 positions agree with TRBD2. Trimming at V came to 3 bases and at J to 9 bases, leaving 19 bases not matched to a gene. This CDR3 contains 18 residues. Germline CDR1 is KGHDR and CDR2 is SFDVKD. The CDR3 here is CATSDPLRSSGGVGEQFF. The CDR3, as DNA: TGTGCCACCAGTGATCCCCTGCGTTCTAGCGGCGGTGTGGGTGAGCAGTTCTTC.

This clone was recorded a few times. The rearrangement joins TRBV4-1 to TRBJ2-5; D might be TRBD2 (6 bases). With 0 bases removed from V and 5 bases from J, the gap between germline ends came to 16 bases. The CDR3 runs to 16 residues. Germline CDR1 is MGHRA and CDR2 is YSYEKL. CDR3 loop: CASSQEAGRARETQYF. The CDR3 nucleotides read TGCGCCAGCAGCCAAGAAGCGGGCCGGGCTAGGGAGACCCAGTACTTC.

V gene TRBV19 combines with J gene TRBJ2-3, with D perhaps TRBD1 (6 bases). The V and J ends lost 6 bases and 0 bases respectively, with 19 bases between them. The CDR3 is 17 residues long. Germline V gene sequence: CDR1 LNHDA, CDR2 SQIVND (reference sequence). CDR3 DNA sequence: TGTGCCAGTAGCATGCAACAGGGATTACTTAGCACAGATACGCAGTATTTT. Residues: CASSMQQGLLSTDTQYF.

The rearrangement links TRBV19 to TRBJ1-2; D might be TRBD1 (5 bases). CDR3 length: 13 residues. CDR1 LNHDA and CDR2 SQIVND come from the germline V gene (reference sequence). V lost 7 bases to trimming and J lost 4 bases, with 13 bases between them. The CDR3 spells CASTFSGFYGYTF. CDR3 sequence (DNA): TGTGCCAGTACCTTTTCAGGGTTCTATGGCTACACCTTC.

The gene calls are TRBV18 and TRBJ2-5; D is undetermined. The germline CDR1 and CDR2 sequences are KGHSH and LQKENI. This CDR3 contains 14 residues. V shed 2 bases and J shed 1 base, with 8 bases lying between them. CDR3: CASSPNSLQETQYF. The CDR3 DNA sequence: TGTGCCAGCTCACCAAACAGCCTCCAAGAGACCCAGTACTTC. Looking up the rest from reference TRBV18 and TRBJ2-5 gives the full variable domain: NAGVMQNPRHLVRRRGQEARLRCSPMKGHSHVYWYRQLPEEGLKFMVYLQKENIIDESGMPKERFSAEFPKEGPSILRIQQVVRGDSAAYFCASSPNSLQETQYFGPGTRLLVL.

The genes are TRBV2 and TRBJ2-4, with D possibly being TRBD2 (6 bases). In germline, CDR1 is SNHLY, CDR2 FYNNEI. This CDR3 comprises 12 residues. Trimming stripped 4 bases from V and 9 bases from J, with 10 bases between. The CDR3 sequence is CASSGGEGIQYF. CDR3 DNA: TGTGCCAGCAGTGGGGGGGAAGGCATTCAGTACTTC.

The CDR3 loop is CASSKWEGDTGELFF. The CDR3 DNA reads as TGTGCCAGCAGCAAGTGGGAGGGGGACACCGGGGAGCTGTTTTTT. The chain uses TRBV9 and TRBJ2-2, with D possibly TRBD2 on 7 matching bases. Germline assignment: CDR1 SGDLS and CDR2 YYNGEE. The V gene lost 4 bases and the J gene lost 3 bases, with 13 bases spanning the gap. The CDR3 extends over 15 amino acids.

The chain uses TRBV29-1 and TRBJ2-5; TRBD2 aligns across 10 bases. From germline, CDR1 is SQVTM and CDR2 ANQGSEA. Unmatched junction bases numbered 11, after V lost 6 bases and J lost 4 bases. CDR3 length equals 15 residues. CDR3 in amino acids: CSVQSGGAIPETQYF. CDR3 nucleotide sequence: TGCAGCGTCCAAAGCGGGGGGGCCATTCCAGAGACCCAGTACTTC.

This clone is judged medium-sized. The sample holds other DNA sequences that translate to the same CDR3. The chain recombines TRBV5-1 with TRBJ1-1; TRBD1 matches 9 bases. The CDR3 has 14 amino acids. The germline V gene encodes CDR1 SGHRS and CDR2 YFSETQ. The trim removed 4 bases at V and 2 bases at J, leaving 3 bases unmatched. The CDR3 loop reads CASSGTGLNTEAFF. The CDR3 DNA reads TGCGCCAGCAGCGGGACAGGGCTAAACACTGAAGCTTTCTTT. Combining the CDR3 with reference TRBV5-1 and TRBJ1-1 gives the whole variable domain KAGVTQTPRYLIKTRGQQVTLSCSPISGHRSVSWYQQTPGQGLQFLFEYFSETQRNKGNFPGRFSGRQFSNSRSEMNVSTLELGDSALYLCASSGTGLNTEAFFGQGTRLTVV.

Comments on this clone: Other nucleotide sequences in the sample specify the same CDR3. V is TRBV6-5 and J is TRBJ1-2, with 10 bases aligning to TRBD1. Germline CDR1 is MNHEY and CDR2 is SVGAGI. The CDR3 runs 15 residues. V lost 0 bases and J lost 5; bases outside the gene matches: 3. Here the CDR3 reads CASSYSSGQGYGYTF. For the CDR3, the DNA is TGTGCCAGCAGTTACTCGTCGGGACAGGGGTATGGCTACACCTTC.

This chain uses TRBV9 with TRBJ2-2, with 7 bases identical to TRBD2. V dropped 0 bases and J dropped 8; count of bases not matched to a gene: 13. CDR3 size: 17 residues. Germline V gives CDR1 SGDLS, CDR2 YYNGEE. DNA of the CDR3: TGTGCCAGCAGCGTAGCGTGGGGGGGGACGGCAACAGGGGAGCTGTTTTTT. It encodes CASSVAWGGTATGELFF.

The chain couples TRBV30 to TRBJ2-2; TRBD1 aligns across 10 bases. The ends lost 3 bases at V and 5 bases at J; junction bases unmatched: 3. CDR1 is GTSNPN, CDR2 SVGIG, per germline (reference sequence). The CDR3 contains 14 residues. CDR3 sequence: CAWRGQGQTGELFF. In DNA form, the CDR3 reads TGTGCCTGGAGGGGACAGGGGCAAACCGGGGAGCTGTTTTTT.

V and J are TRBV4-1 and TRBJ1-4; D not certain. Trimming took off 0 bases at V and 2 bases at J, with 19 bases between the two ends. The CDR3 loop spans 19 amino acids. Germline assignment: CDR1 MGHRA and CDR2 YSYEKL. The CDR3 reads CASSQDQAVGEVTNEKLFF. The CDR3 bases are TGCGCCAGCAGCCAAGATCAGGCGGTCGGGGAGGTGACTAATGAAAAACTGTTTTTT.

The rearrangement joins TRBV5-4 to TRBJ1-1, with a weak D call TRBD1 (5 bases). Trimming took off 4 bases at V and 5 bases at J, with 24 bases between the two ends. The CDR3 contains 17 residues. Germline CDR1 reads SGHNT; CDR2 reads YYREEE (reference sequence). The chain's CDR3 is CASSPQGGRGKGTEAFF. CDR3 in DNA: TGTGCCAGCAGCCCCCAAGGAGGGCGGGGGAAGGGGACTGAAGCTTTCTTT.

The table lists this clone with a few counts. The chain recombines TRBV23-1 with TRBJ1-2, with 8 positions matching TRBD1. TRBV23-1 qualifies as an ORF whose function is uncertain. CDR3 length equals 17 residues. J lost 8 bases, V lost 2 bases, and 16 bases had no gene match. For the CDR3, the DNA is TGCGCCAGCAGTCAACCCCCCCATCTCGACAGGGGAGGAGGCTACACCTTC. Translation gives CASSQPPHLDRGGGYTF.

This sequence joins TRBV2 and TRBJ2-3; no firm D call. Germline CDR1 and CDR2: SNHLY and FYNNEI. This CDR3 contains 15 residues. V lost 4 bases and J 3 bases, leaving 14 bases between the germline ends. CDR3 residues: CASSVLAGSTDTQYF. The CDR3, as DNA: TGTGCCAGCAGTGTCCTCGCTGGCAGTACAGATACGCAGTATTTT.

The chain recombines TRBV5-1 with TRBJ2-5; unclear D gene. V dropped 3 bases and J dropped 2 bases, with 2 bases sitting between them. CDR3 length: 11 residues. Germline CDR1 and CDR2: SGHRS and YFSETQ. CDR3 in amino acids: CASSSQETQYF. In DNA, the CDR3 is TGCGCCAGCAGCTCACAAGAGACCCAGTACTTC. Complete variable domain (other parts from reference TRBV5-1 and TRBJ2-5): KAGVTQTPRYLIKTRGQQVTLSCSPISGHRSVSWYQQTPGQGLQFLFEYFSETQRNKGNFPGRFSGRQFSNSRSEMNVSTLELGDSALYLCASSSQETQYFGPGTRLLVL.

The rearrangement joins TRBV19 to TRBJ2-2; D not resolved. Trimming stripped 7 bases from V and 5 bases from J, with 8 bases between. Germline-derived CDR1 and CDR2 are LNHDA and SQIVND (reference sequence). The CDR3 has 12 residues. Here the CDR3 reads CASKEYTGELFF. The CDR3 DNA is TGTGCCAGTAAAGAGTATACCGGGGAGCTGTTTTTT.

The CDR3 region is CASSLETSAFRDRGYNEQFF. In DNA, the CDR3 is TGCGCCAGCAGCTTGGAAACTTCCGCTTTCCGGGACAGGGGATACAATGAGCAGTTCTTC. The chain employs TRBV5-1 and TRBJ2-1, with 10 bases fitting TRBD1. This CDR3 comprises 20 residues. V shed 0 bases and J 4 bases; nucleotides not matched to a gene: 16. Per germline, CDR1 SGHRS and CDR2 YFSETQ.

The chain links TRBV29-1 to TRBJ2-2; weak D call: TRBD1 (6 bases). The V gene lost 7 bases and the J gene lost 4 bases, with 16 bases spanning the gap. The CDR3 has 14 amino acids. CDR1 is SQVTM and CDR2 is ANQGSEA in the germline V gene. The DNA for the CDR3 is TGCAGCGGGTTGGGGTTCAGGGGCACCGGGGAGCTGTTTTTT. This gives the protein CSGLGFRGTGELFF.